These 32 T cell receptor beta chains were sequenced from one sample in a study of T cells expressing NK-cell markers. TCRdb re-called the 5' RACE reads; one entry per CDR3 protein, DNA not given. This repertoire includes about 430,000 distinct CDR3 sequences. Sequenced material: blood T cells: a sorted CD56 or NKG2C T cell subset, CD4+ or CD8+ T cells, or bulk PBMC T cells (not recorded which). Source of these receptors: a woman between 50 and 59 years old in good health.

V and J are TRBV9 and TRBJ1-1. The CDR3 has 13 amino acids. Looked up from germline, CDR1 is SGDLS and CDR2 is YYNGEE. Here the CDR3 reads CASSASSNTEAFF.

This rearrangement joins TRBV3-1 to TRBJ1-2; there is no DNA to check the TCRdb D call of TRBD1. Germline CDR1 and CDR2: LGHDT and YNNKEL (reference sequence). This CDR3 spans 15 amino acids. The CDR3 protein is CASSPTHTGDYGYTF.

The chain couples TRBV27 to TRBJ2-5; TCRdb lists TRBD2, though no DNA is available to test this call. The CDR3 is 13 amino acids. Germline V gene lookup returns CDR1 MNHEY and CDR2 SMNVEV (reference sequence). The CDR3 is CASRESGRETQYF.

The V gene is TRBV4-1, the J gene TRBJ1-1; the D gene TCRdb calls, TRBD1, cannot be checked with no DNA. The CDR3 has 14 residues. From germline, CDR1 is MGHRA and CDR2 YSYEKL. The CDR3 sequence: CASRLRWTGTEAFF.

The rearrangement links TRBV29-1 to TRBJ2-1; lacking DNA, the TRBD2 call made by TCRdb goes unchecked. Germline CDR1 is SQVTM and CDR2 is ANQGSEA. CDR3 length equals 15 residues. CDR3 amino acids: CSVTTGTSGYYEQFF.

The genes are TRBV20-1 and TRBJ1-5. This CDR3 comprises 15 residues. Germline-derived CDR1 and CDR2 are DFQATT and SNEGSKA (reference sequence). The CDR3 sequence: CSASLGIGGNQPQHF.

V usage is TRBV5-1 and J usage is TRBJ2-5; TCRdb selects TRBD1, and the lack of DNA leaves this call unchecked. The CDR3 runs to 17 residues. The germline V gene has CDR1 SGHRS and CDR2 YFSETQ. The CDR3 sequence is CASSLGPSDTYQETQYF.

This CDR3 is CANKTVTSPLHF. The chain joins TRBV24-1 to TRBJ1-6; without DNA, the TCRdb call of TRBD1 cannot be checked. This CDR3 has 12 residues. Germline V gives CDR1 KGHDR, CDR2 SFDVKD.

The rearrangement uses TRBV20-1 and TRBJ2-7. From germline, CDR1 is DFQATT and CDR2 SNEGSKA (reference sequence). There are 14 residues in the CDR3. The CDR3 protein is CSADHKIGSYEQYF.

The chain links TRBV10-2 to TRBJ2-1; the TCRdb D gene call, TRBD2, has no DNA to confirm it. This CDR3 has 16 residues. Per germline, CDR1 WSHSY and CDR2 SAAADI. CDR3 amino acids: CASSEPTTSGGNEQFF.

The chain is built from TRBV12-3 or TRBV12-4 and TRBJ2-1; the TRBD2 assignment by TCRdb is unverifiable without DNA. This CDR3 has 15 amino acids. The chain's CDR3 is CASSFLSGPSNEQFF.

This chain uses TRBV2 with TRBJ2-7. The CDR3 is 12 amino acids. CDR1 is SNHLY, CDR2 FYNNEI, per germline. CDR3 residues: CATSDLRGEQYF. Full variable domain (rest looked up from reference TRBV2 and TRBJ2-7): EPEVTQTPSHQVTQMGQEVILRCVPISNHLYFYWYRQILGQKVEFLVSFYNNEISEKSEIFDDQFSVERPDGSNFTLKIRSTKLEDSAMYFCATSDLRGEQYFGPGTRLTVT.

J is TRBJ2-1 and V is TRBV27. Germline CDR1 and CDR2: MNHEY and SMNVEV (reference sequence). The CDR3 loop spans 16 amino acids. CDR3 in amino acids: CASSLSDPANYNEQFF.

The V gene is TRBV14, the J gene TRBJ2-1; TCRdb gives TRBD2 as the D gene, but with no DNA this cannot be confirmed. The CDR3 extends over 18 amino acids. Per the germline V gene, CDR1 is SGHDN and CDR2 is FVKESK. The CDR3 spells CASSQGGTSGMGDNEQFF.

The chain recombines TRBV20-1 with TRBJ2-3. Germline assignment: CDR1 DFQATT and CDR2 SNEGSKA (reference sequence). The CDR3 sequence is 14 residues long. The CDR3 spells CSLAGIISTDTQYF.

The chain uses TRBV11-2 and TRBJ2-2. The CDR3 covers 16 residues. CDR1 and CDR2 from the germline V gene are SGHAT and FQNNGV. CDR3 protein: CASSLSSWSGTGELFF.

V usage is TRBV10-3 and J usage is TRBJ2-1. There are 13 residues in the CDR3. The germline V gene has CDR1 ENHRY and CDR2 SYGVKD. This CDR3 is CAISGATMNEQFF.

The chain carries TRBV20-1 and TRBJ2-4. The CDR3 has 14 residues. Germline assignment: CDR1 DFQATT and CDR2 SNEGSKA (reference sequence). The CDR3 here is CSARDLLAENIQYF.

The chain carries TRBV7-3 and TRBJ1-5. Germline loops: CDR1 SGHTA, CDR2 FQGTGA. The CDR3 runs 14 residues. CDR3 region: CASSLTAECQPQHF.

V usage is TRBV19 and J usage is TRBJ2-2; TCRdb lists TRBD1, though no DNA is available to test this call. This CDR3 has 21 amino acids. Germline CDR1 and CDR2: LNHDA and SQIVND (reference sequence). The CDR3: CASRRIRGGTPFGGNTGELFF.

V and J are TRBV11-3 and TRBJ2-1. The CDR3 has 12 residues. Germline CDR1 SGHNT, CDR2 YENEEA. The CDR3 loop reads CASSSTGNEQFF.

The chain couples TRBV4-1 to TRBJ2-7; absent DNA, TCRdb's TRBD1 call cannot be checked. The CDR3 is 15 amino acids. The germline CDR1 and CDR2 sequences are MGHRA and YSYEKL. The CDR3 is CASSQIGGDSYEQYF.

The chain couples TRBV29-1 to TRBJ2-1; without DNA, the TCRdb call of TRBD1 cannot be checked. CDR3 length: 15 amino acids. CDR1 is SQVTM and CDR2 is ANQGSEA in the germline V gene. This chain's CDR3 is CSVSGLGRLGNEQFF.

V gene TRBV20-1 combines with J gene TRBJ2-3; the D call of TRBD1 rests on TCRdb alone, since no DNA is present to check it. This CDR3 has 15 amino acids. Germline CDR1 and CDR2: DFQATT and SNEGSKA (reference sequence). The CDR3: CSAVSRSTSTDTQYF.

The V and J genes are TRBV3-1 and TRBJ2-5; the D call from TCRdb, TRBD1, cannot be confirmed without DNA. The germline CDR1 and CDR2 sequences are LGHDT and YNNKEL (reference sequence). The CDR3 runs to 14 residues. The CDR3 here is CASSQGGGVLAQYF.

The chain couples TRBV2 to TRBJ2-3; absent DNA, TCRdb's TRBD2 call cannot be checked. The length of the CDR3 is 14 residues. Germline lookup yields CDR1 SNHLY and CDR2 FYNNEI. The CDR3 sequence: CASVQDSHTDTQYF.

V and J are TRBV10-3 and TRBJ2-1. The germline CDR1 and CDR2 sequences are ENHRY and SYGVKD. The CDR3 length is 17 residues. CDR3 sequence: CAISQVRTGRTYNEQFF.

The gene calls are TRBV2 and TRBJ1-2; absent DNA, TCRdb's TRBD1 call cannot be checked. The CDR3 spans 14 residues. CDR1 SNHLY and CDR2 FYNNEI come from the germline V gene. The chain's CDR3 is CASTTGGFDYGYTF.

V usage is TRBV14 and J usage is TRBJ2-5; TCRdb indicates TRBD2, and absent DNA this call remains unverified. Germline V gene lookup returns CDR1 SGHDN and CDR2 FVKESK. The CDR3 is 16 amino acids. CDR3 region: CASSPGTSGREETQYF.

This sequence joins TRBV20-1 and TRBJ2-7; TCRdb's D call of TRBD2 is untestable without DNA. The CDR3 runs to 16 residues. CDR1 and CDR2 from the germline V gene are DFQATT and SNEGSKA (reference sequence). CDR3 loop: CSARHLGSTSFHEQYF.

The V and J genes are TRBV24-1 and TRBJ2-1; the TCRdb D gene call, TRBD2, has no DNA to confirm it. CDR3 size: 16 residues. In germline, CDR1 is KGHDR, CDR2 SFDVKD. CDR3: CATSDPTASGNNEQFF.

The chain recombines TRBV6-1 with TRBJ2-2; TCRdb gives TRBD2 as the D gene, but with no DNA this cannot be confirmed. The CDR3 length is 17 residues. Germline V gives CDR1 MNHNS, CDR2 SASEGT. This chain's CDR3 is CASSEAPSGPNTGELFF.